The TCR beta chain described here comes from a study of lymphopenia after photon versus proton radiotherapy. Some clones are missing from TCRdb's copy, which holds only in-frame ones; the method was immunoSEQ multiplex PCR. This sample carries more than 25,000 clones, roughly 90% of them seen once, and the ten largest clones take around 6.5%. The sample in question was peripheral blood, obtained from a patient treated with photon-based radiotherapy. The receptor comes from a woman in her forties or fifties with pancreatic cancer.

The CDR3 DNA reads TGTGCCAGCAGCTTAGGAAGTTACCGGGACAGCAACACTGAAGCTTTCTTT. This encodes CASSLGSYRDSNTEAFF. This chain links TRBV7-9 with TRBJ1-1, with 7 bases matching TRBD1. V lost 1 base and J lost 2; bases outside the gene matches: 10. The CDR3 runs to 17 residues. Germline V lookup: CDR1 SEHNR, CDR2 FQNEAQ (reference sequence).